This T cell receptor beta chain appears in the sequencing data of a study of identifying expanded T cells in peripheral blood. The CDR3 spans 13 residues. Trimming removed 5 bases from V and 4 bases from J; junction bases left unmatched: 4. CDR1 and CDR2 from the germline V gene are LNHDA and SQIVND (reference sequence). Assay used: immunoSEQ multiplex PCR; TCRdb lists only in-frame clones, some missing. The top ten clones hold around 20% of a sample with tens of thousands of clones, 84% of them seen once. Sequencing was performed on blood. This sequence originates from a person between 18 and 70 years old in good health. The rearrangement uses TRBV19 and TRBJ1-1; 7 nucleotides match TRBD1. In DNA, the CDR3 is TGTGCCAGTAGTTCCAGGGGGGGCACTGAAGCTTTCTTT. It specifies CASSSRGGTEAFF.